This T cell receptor beta chain originates from a study of beta chain features in type 1 diabetes. To note about this clone: Its antigen is not identified.

Points from the study as a whole: TCRB CDR3 length was moderately but significantly reduced in all four CD4+ subsets of Type 1 diabetes patients.

Sorting based on CD45RO/CCR7/CD25/CD127/CD95/CD27 separated CD4+ naive, central memory, regulatory and stem cell-like memory cells. Expressed TCRB transcripts were sequenced because the isolated RNA had all been reverse transcribed beforehand. The method was immunoSEQ multiplex PCR; TCRdb's version includes in-frame clones alone and lacks a portion of them. This table has about 340,000 clones, roughly 12% appearing once. The CDR3 consists of 13 residues. Per the germline V gene, CDR1 is LGHNA and CDR2 is YSLEER. With 2 bases removed from V and 7 bases from J, the gap between germline ends came to 8 bases.

This clonotype was obtained from a young woman with type 1 diabetes. The sample comprised naive CD4+ T cells from blood. The chain links TRBV4-3 to TRBJ1-4; possible D gene TRBD1, 5 bases. CDR3 sequence reads: CASSQLGGEKLFF. CDR3 DNA sequence: TGCGCCAGCAGCCAATTGGGGGGTGAAAAACTGTTTTTT.